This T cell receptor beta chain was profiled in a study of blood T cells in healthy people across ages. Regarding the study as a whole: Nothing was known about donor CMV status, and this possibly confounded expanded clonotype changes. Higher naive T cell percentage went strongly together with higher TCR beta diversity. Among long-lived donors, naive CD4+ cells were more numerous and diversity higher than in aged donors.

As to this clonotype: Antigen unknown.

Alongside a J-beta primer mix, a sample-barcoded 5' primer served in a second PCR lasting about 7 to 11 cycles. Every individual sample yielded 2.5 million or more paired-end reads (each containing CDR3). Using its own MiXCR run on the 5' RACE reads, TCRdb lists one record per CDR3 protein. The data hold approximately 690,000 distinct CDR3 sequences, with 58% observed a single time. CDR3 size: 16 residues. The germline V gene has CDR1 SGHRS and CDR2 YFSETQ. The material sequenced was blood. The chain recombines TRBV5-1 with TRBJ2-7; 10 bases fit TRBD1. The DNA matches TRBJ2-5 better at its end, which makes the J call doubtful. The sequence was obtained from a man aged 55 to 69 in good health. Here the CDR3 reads CASSLTSGQGWETQYF. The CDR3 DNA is TGCGCCAGCAGCTTGACCTCGGGACAGGGGTGGGAGACCCAGTACTTC.